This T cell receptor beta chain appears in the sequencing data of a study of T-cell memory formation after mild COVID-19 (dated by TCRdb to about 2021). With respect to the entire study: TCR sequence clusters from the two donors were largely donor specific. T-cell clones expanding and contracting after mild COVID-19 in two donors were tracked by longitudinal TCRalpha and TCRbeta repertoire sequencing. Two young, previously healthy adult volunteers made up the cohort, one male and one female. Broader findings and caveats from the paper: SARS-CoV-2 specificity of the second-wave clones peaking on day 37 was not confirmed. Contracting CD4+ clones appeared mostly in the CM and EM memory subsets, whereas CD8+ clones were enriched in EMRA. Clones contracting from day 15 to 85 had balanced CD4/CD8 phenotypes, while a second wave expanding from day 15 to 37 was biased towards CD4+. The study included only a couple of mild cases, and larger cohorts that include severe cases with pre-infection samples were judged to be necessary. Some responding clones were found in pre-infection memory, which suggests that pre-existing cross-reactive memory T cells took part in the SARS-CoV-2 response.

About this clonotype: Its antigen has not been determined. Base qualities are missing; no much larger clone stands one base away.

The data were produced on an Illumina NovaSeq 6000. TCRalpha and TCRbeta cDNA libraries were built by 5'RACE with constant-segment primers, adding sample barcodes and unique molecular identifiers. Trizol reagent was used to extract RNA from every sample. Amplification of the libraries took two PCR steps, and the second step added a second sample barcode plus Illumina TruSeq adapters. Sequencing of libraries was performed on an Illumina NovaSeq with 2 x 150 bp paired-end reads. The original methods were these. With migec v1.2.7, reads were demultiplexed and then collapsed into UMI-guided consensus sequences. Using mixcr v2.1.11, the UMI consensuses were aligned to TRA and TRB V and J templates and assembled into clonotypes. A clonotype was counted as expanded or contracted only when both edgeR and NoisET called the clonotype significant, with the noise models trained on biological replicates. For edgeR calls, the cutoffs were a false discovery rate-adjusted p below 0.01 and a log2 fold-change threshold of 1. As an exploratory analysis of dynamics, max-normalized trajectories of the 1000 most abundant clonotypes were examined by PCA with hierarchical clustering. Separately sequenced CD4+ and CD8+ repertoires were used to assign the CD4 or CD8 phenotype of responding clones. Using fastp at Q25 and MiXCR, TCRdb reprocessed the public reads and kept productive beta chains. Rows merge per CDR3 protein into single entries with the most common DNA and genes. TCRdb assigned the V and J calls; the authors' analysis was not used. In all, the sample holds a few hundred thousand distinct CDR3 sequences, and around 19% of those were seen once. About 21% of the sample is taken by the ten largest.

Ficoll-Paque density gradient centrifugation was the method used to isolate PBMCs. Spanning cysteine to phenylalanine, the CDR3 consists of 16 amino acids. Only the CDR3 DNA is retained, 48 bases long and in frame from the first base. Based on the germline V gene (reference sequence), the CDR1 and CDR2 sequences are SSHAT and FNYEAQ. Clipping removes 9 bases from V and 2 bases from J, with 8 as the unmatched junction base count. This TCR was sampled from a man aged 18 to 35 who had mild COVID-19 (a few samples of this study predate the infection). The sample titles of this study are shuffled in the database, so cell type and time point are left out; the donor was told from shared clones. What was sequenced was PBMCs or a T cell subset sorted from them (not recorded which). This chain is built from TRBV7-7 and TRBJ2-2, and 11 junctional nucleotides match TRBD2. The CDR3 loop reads CARSATSGGNTGELFF. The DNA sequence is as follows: TGTGCCAGAAGCGCTACTAGCGGGGGCAACACCGGGGAGCTGTTTTTT. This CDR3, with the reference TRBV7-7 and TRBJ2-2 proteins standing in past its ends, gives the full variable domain GAGVSQSPRYKVTKRGQDVTLRCDPISSHATLYWYQQALGQGPEFLTYFNYEAQPDKSGLPSDRFSAERPEGSISTLTIQRTEQRDSAMYRCARSATSGGNTGELFFGEGSRLTVL.